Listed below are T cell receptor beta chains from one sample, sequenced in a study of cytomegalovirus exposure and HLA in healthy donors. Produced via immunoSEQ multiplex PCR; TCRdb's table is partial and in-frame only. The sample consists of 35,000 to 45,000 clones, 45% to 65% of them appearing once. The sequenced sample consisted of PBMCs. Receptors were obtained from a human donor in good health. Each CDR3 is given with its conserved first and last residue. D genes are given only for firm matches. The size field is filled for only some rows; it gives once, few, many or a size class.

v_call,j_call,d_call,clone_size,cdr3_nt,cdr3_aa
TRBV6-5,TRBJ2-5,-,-,TGTGCCAGCAGCCCGACTAGTGTCGAGACCCAGTACTTC,CASSPTSVETQYF
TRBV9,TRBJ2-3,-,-,TGTGCCAGCAGCGTAGAACTAGATCGGCAGTATTTT,CASSVELDRQYF
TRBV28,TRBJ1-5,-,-,TGTGCCAGCAGTTCCCCGAGGGCACCCACTGATAGCAATCAGCCCCAGCATTTT,CASSSPRAPTDSNQPQHF
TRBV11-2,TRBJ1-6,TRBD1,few,TGTGCCAGCAGCCGCTACCCCGGGACAGTGGATAATTCACCCCTCCACTTT,CASSRYPGTVDNSPLHF
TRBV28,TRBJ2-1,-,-,TGTGCCAGCAGACTAGACAGGCCCTCCTACAATGAGCAGTTCTTC,CASRLDRPSYNEQFF
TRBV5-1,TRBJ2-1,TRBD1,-,TGCGCCAGCAGCTTGAGGGACAGGGTCGAGAATGAGCAGTTCTTC,CASSLRDRVENEQFF
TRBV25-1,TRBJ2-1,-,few,TGTGCCAGCAGTGACCTCAATGAGCAGTTCTTC,CASSDLNEQFF
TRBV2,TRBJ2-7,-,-,TGTGCCAGCAGTGAGTATGGGCGGAGGAGCTCCTACGAGCAGTACTTC,CASSEYGRRSSYEQYF
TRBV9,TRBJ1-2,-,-,TGTGCCAGCAGCGTAGGACAGGCGAGCTATGGCTACACCTTC,CASSVGQASYGYTF
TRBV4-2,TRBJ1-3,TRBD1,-,TGTGCCAGCAGCCAGGAAACAGGGGATACAAACACCATATATTTT,CASSQETGDTNTIYF
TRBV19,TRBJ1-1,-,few,TGTGCCACCAAGAGGAGTGGCACTGAAGCTTTCTTT,CATKRSGTEAFF
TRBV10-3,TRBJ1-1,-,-,TGTGCCATCAGTTCGGCGGGTGGCACTGAAGCTTTCTTT,CAISSAGGTEAFF
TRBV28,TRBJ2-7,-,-,TGTGCCAGCAGTCCTATGGGGACTCTCTACGAGCAGTACTTC,CASSPMGTLYEQYF
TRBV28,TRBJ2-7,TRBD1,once,TGTGCCAGCAGTTTAGGGGTATGGGCAGGGGGCGAGCAGTACTTC,CASSLGVWAGGEQYF
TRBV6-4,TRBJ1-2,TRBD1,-,TGTGCCAGCAGTACCCAACAGGGGAACTATGGCTACACCTTC,CASSTQQGNYGYTF
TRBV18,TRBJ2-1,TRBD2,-,TGTGCCAGCTCACCAAATACGCGAGTGGTACGGGAGGACAATGAGCAGTTCTTC,CASSPNTRVVREDNEQFF
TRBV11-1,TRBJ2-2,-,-,TGTGCCAGCAGCTTATTCAAGAACACCGGGGAGCTGTTTTTT,CASSLFKNTGELFF
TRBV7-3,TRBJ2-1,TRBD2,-,TGTGCCAGCAGCCCCGGGACTAGCGGGGGGATGGAGCAGTTCTTC,CASSPGTSGGMEQFF
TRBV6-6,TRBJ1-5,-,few,TGTGCCAGCAGTTTGACAGTGAATCAGCCCCAGCATTTT,CASSLTVNQPQHF
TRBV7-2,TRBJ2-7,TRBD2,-,TGTGCCAGCAGCACCGGGACTAGCGTCCTTTCCTACGAGCAGTACTTC,CASSTGTSVLSYEQYF
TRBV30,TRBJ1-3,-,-,TGTGCCTGGAGTTCGAAGAGCTCTGGAAACACCATATATTTT,CAWSSKSSGNTIYF
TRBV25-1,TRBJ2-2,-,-,TGTGCCAGCAGTGAATACGGCAGGTCGCCCGGGGAGCTGTTTTTT,CASSEYGRSPGELFF
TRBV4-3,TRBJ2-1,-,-,TGCGCCAGCAGCCAAGACGGAGACGCGGGCTCCTACAATGAGCAGTTCTTC,CASSQDGDAGSYNEQFF
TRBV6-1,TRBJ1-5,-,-,TGTGCCAGCAGTACCCAGGCGGGAGGCAATCAGCCCCAGCATTTT,CASSTQAGGNQPQHF
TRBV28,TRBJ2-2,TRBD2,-,TGTGCCAGCAGGGGTAGCGGGATGGGAGGGGAGCTGTTTTTT,CASRGSGMGGELFF
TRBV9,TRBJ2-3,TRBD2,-,TGTGCCAGCAGCCCAGTGGGAAGCGGGGGTTTTGGCACAGATACGCAGTATTTT,CASSPVGSGGFGTDTQYF
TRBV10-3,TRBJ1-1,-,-,TGTGCCATCAGTGAGACAGGGCGGTGGGAGGCTTTCTTT,CAISETGRWEAFF
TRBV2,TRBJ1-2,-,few,TGTGCCAGCAGTGCGACCGACAGCTACTATGGCTACACCTTC,CASSATDSYYGYTF
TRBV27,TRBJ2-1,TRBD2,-,TGTGCCAGCAGTCAAGGGACTAGCGGGGGGAATGAGCAGTTCTTC,CASSQGTSGGNEQFF
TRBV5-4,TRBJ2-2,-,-,TGTGCCAGCAGCTTCACCAGAGAACAGGGGGAGCTGTTTTTT,CASSFTREQGELFF
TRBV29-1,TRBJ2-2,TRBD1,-,TGCAGCGTTGATTGGGGGGACAGGGGAGACACCGGGGAGCTGTTTTTT,CSVDWGDRGDTGELFF